This T cell receptor beta chain was identified in a study of T cells after yellow fever vaccination. The CDR3 covers 13 residues. Trimming left V 3 bases short and J 5 bases short, with 11 bases between. From germline, CDR1 is GTSNPN and CDR2 SVGIG (reference sequence). For this clonotype: As yet, its antigen is unknown.

General study results and limits: Only a small proportion of the clonotypes turned up in both the CD4 and the CD8 compartments, likely arising from convergent recombination.

In TCRdb, the 5' RACE reads were re-called with MiXCR into one record per CDR3 protein. The repertoire includes more than 95,000 distinct CDR3 sequences, approximately 7% of them detected once, and around 2.6% sits in the top ten. The sequence was collected from a man between 18 and 29 years old who received the YFV17D yellow fever vaccine. Source: CD4+ T cells sorted from PBMCs, taken approximately 11 days after the first yellow fever vaccination. The chain carries TRBV30 and TRBJ1-5; no definite D call. The CDR3 sequence: CAWRGSDYQPQHF. CDR3 DNA: TGTGCCTGGAGAGGCAGCGACTATCAGCCCCAGCATTTT. Using reference TRBV30 and TRBJ1-5 for the parts outside the CDR3, the full variable domain is SQTIHQWPATLVQPVGSPLSLECTVEGTSNPNLYWYRQAAGRGLQLLFYSVGIGQISSEVPQNLSASRPQDRQFILSSKKLLLSDSGFYLCAWRGSDYQPQHFGDGTRLSIL.